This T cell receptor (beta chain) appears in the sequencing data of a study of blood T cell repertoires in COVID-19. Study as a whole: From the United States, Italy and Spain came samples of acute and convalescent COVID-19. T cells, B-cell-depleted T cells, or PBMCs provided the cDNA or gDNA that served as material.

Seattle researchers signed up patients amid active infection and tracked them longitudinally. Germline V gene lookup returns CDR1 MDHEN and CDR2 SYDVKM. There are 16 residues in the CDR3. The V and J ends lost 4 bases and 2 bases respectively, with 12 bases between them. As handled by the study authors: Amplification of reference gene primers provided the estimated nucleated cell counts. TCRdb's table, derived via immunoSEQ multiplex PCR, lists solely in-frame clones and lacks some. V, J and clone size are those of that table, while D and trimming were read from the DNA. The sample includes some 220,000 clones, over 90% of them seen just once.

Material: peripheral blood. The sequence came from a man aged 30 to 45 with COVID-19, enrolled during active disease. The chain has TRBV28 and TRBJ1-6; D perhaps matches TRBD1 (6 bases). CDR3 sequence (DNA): TGTGCCAGCAGTTCCCCTACAGGGACCTATAATTCACCCCTCCACTTT. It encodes CASSSPTGTYNSPLHF.